This entry is about one T cell receptor (beta chain). As yet, its antigen is unknown. These data are taken from a study of vaccination and CD4 T cells after COVID-19. Broader study findings: Rising from approximately 21 to 38, the median of SARS-CoV-2-reactive clonotypes did not change significantly.

CDR1 MNHNS and CDR2 SASEGT come from the germline V gene. Between the trimmed V and J ends, which lost 5 bases and 6 bases, there was a span of 8 bases. The CDR3 contains 11 residues. Treatment specified: approximately 9-day PBMC culture with coronavirus spike peptide pools or control peptides (ViraFEST assay). Once obtained from cultured CD4+ T cells, the DNA was sequenced using the Oncomine TCR Beta short-read assay. TCRdb passed the PCR reads through MiXCR, listing each CDR3 protein once. Altogether 13,000 to 15,000 distinct CDR3 sequences are present, approximately 60% being singletons, with the ten largest covering roughly 14%.

The source is a human donor who had recovered from COVID-19. The sequenced sample consisted of CD4+ T cells from blood, cultured in vitro. The gene calls are TRBV6-1 and TRBJ2-7, with D hard to call. CDR3 sequence (DNA): TGTGCCAGCAGTAGACCTGGCGAGCAGTACTTC. Its protein is CASSRPGEQYF.